Listed below are T cell receptor beta chains from one sample, sequenced in a study of CD8+ T cells in alopecia areata. Profiling relied on immunoSEQ multiplex PCR, and the TCRdb table lists in-frame clones only, not all of them. The sample has more than 150,000 clones; about 60% are singletons. This specimen was CD8+ T cells sorted from blood, taken at week 24, from a patient treated with tofacitinib. The source is a human donor with alopecia areata. The CDR3 runs from the conserved cysteine through the conserved F or W. Fields, in order: J gene, V gene, CDR3 protein.

>TRBJ2-2|TRBV20-1
CSAPRGAELFF
>TRBJ2-5|TRBV21-1
CASSKGGEETQYF
>TRBJ2-5|TRBV14
CASSQPGRQETQYF
>TRBJ1-2|TRBV13
CASSFQRNGYTF
>TRBJ1-2|TRBV5-1
CASSKTGTGNYGYTF
>TRBJ1-5|TRBV18
CASSPPSGSQPQHF
>TRBJ2-7|TRBV7-2
CASSGGTGPYEQYF
>TRBJ2-1|TRBV27
CASATLSGGASGEQFF
>TRBJ2-3|TRBV9
CASSPRAGGTADTQYF
>TRBJ1-1|TRBV5-1
CASSFSTGGTEAFF
>TRBJ2-1|TRBV11-2
CASRFLAAGNEQFF
>TRBJ2-3|TRBV7-9
CASSSRTSGGRTDTQYF
>TRBJ2-6|TRBV10-2
CASSPGQGANVLTF
>TRBJ1-2|TRBV19
CASSVGFVDYGYTF
>TRBJ1-2|TRBV2
CASSEVVPSNYGYTF
>TRBJ1-2|TRBV6-5
CAALAGGHGYTF
>TRBJ1-1|TRBV2
CASSRTYTEAFF
>TRBJ2-3|TRBV2
CASSDLEGTTDTQYF
>TRBJ2-3|TRBV2
CASSGPGQTSGTDTQYF
>TRBJ2-5|TRBV9
CASRGLGETQYF
>TRBJ1-6|TRBV19
CASSIHRGTNSPLHF
>TRBJ2-2|TRBV6-5
CASSYMSGYTGELFF
>TRBJ1-2|TRBV19
CASQGQGGVKKGGYTF
>TRBJ2-1|TRBV18
CASSPGQALNEQFF
>TRBJ2-7|TRBV29-1
CSAGLGGLSRYEQYF